Shown below are 6 T cell receptor beta chains from a single sample sequenced in a study. TCRdb called the RT-PCR reads again in MiXCR, with one record for every CDR3 protein. This sample has approximately 720,000 distinct CDR3 sequences, with 13% to 15% found just once. Sequencing was done on a sample of memory CD4+ T cells from blood. The origin of the receptors is a female donor in good health, serving as a healthy control.

Details on this clonotype: This may come from a read error, since a much larger clone is one base off. J is TRBJ1-1 and V is TRBV5-1; no reliable D call. The CDR3 loop spans 12 amino acids. The germline V gene encodes CDR1 SGHRS and CDR2 YFSETQ. This CDR3 reads CASSLGHTVAFF. The CDR3 nucleotides are TGCGCCAGCAGCTTAGGGCACACTGTAGCTTTCTTT.

This rearrangement joins TRBV27 to TRBJ2-3; 9 bases align to TRBD1. The V gene end was trimmed by 5 bases and the J gene end by 2 bases; junction bases not matched to a gene: 17. CDR3 size: 19 residues. The germline V gene encodes CDR1 MNHEY and CDR2 SMNVEV (reference sequence). CDR3 in DNA: TGTGCCAGCAGTCCCGTCACAGGGGGCCCTTTTCTATCCACAGATACGCAGTATTTT. Its protein is CASSPVTGGPFLSTDTQYF.

This clonotype has ten or more counts. The gene calls are TRBV7-3 and TRBJ2-2; D ambiguous. Trimming removed 1 base from V and 0 bases from J, with 9 bases in between. There are 16 residues in the CDR3. From germline, CDR1 is SGHTA and CDR2 FQGTGA. Written as DNA, the CDR3 is TGTGCCAGCAGCTTAAATCCAGGTCCGAACACCGGGGAGCTGTTTTTT. Amino acids: CASSLNPGPNTGELFF.

CDR3 residues: CASTPGQGGTYEQYF. The CDR3 DNA reads TGTGCCAGCACTCCGGGACAGGGAGGGACCTACGAGCAGTACTTC. V usage is TRBV6-5 and J usage is TRBJ2-7, with 9 bases that match TRBD1. V lost 7 bases and J lost 2; bases outside the gene matches: 9. In germline, CDR1 is MNHEY, CDR2 SVGAGI. This CDR3 is 15 amino acids long.

This clonotype has more than one count but fewer than ten. The gene calls are TRBV7-2 and TRBJ2-3; no clear D. Germline lookup yields CDR1 SGHTA and CDR2 FQGNSA. V lost 3 bases and J 6 bases, leaving 10 bases between the germline ends. The CDR3 extends over 13 amino acids. CDR3 loop: CASSFAHSDTQYF. DNA of the CDR3: TGTGCCAGCAGCTTCGCCCACTCGGATACGCAGTATTTT. The complete variable domain, with remaining parts taken from reference TRBV7-2 and TRBJ2-3, reads GAGVSQSPSNKVTEKGKDVELRCDPISGHTALYWYRQSLGQGLEFLIYFQGNSAPDKSGLPSDRFSAERTGGSVSTLTIQRTQQEDSAVYLCASSFAHSDTQYFGPGTRLTVL.

This clonotype came up many times. The chain's CDR3 is CASSLQGSPDTQYF. Here the CDR3 DNA reads TGTGCCAGCAGCTTACAGGGGAGTCCAGATACGCAGTATTTT. The rearrangement joins TRBV5-5 to TRBJ2-3, with 7 bases lining up with TRBD1. After removal of 2 bases from V and 4 bases from J, the junction contained 4 bases not matched to a gene. The CDR3 totals 14 residues. CDR1 and CDR2 (germline): SGHKS, YYEKEE (reference sequence).